The 22 T cell receptor beta chains reported below all come from one sample, sequenced in a study of blood T cell repertoires in COVID-19. Clones were sequenced by immunoSEQ multiplex PCR, and TCRdb holds only the in-frame ones, with some missing. The sample carries 160,000 or so clones, roughly nine tenths recorded once. Sequenced input: peripheral blood. The source is a woman in her sixties or seventies with acute or convalescent COVID-19.

This sequence joins TRBV10-3 and TRBJ1-5; perhaps TRBD1 as D (5 bases). The germline gives CDR1 ENHRY, CDR2 SYGVKD. The length of the CDR3 is 21 residues. V was pared by 0 bases and J by 6 bases, with 30 bases between. CDR3 protein: CAISESSGEGIRVGRSQPQHF. The CDR3 DNA reads TGTGCCATCAGTGAGTCGTCGGGGGAAGGGATCAGGGTAGGAAGAAGTCAGCCCCAGCATTTT.

This clone was detected once. Distinct nucleotide sequences in the sample also encode this CDR3. This sequence joins TRBV6-5 and TRBJ1-2; D gene uncertain. The CDR3 contains 15 residues. Germline V gene sequence: CDR1 MNHEY, CDR2 SVGAGI. Trimming removed 0 bases at V and 3 bases at J, with 11 bases between. The CDR3: CASSYSTRGDYGYTF. The CDR3 DNA is TGTGCCAGCAGTTACTCGACTCGGGGAGACTATGGCTACACCTTC.

The chain uses TRBV11-3 and TRBJ1-6; 7 bases agree with TRBD1. V lost 5 bases to trimming and J lost 10 bases; unmatched junction nucleotides: 5. Germline CDR1 and CDR2: SGHNT and YENEEA. This CDR3 contains 13 residues. The CDR3 here is CASSHGTASPLHF. CDR3 coding DNA: TGTGCCAGCAGCCACGGGACAGCATCACCCCTCCACTTT.

The chain uses TRBV28 and TRBJ2-1; D is perhaps TRBD2 (5 bases). Trimming shortened V by 3 bases and J by 10 bases, and 16 bases separated the two germline ends. This CDR3 comprises 14 residues. Germline CDR1 reads MDHEN; CDR2 reads SYDVKM. The CDR3 bases are TGTGCCAGCAGTTTGCCCCCCTGGGGAGAGGAGCAGTTCTTC. It specifies CASSLPPWGEEQFF.

CDR3 bases: TGTGCCAGCAGTCAAGCGGGGGCTGGGTACAATGAGCAGTTCTTC. This sequence encodes CASSQAGAGYNEQFF. The V gene is TRBV7-2, the J gene TRBJ2-1; 8 bases map to TRBD2. This CDR3 contains 15 residues. Germline V CDR1 and CDR2: SGHTA, FQGNSA. Trimming removed 6 bases from V and 4 bases from J; junction bases left unmatched: 8.

The chain is built from TRBV3-1 (or the pseudogene TRBV3-2) and TRBJ2-2; D gene uncertain. The CDR3 extends over 13 amino acids. CDR1 and CDR2 (germline): LGHDT, YNNKEL (reference sequence). The V end lost 5 bases, the J end lost 4 bases, and 8 bases lay between the germline ends. DNA of the CDR3: TGTGCCAGCAGCATGAGCATCACCGGGGAGCTGTTTTTT. Protein: CASSMSITGELFF.

The J gene is TRBJ1-2, the V gene TRBV6-4; the D gene is possibly TRBD1 (5 bases). V dropped 0 bases and J dropped 7 bases, with 9 bases sitting between them. From germline, CDR1 is MRHNA and CDR2 SNTAGT. The CDR3 contains 13 residues. This chain's CDR3 is CASSDSPGRGYTF. The CDR3 nucleotides are TGTGCCAGCAGTGACTCCCCAGGGCGTGGCTACACCTTC.

V gene TRBV5-1 combines with J gene TRBJ2-7; 8 nucleotides match TRBD1. Unmatched junction bases numbered 9, after V lost 4 bases and J lost 6 bases. The CDR3 is 14 residues long. Germline lookup yields CDR1 SGHRS and CDR2 YFSETQ. This CDR3 reads CASSRDGQGTEQYF. The CDR3 bases are TGCGCCAGCAGCAGAGATGGACAGGGCACCGAGCAGTACTTC.

The genes are TRBV5-6 and TRBJ1-3; 9 nucleotides line up with TRBD1. Germline CDR1 SGHDT, CDR2 YYEEEE. J gave up 0 bases and V 7 bases, and 11 bases lay outside the gene matches. The CDR3 loop spans 17 amino acids. This CDR3 reads CASRGRGTGHSGNTIYF. CDR3 sequence (DNA): TGTGCCAGCCGCGGGCGGGGGACAGGGCACTCTGGAAACACCATATATTTT.

The chain is built from TRBV3-1 (or the pseudogene TRBV3-2) and TRBJ2-3, with D perhaps TRBD1 (5 bases). The CDR3 spans 18 residues. V gave up 2 bases and J gave up 0 bases, with 18 bases separating them. Germline lookup yields CDR1 LGHDT and CDR2 YNNKEL (reference sequence). CDR3 protein: CASSQQGQALRSTDTQYF. In nucleotides, the CDR3 is TGTGCCAGCAGCCAACAGGGCCAGGCCCTACGGAGCACAGATACGCAGTATTTT.

There are a few counts of this clone. V is TRBV6-5 and J is TRBJ1-2, with 8 bases fitting TRBD1. There are 14 residues in the CDR3. The V and J ends lost 7 bases and 5 bases, in that order; junction bases with no gene match: 9. The germline gives CDR1 MNHEY, CDR2 SVGAGI. The CDR3 region is CASKPGQAGYGYTF. The DNA of the CDR3 is TGTGCCAGCAAACCGGGACAGGCGGGTTATGGCTACACCTTC.

This chain connects TRBV10-2 to TRBJ1-5, with 9 bases fitting TRBD1. Germline V CDR1 and CDR2: WSHSY, SAAADI. The CDR3 contains 14 residues. The V segment lost 7 bases and the J segment 6 bases; nucleotides outside the gene matches: 7. CDR3 in DNA: TGCGCCAGCACCGGGACAGGGCAAAGTCAGCCCCAGCATTTT. Amino acids: CASTGTGQSQPQHF.

CDR3 residues: CASSLLSLRRPDLNTEAFF. CDR3 DNA: TGTGCCAGCAGCTTACTTAGCCTCCGCCGCCCCGACCTGAACACTGAAGCTTTCTTT. This chain links TRBV7-9 with TRBJ1-1; no definite D call. Germline V gene data show CDR1 as SEHNR and CDR2 as FQNEAQ (reference sequence). CDR3 length equals 19 residues. V was clipped by 2 bases and J by 0 bases, with 22 bases between them.

This clone came up once. This chain connects TRBV6-5 to TRBJ1-2; 9 nucleotides match TRBD1. Germline CDR1 reads MNHEY; CDR2 reads SVGAGI. Unmatched junction bases numbered 7, after V lost 6 bases and J lost 2 bases. CDR3 size: 15 residues. The DNA for the CDR3 is TGTGCCAGCAGGGTCCCCGGGACAGGGAACTATGGCTACACCTTC. This translates into CASRVPGTGNYGYTF.

In this sample, this clone turned up a few times. The chain combines TRBV12-3 or TRBV12-4 with TRBJ1-1, with D unresolved. The length of the CDR3 is 13 residues. The V end was cut by 2 bases, the J end by 1 base, with 5 bases between. CDR3 in amino acids: CASSLQSNTEAFF. Written as DNA, the CDR3 is TGTGCCAGCAGTTTACAGTCGAACACTGAAGCTTTCTTT.

The chain has TRBV9 and TRBJ2-3; 9 bases agree with TRBD2. V lost 5 bases and J lost 3; bases outside the gene matches: 4. The CDR3 spans 14 residues. Germline values: CDR1 SGDLS, CDR2 YYNGEE. This CDR3 is CASSGGGETDTQYF. CDR3 bases: TGTGCCAGCAGTGGCGGGGGGGAAACAGATACGCAGTATTTT. The full variable domain, with the rest looked up from reference TRBV9 and TRBJ2-3, is DSGVTQTPKHLITATGQRVTLRCSPRSGDLSVYWYQQSLDQGLQFLIQYYNGEERAKGNILERFSAQQFPDLHSELNLSSLELGDSALYFCASSGGGETDTQYFGPGTRLTVL.

V usage is TRBV6-6 and J usage is TRBJ1-5; D is unclear. Germline V lookup: CDR1 MNHNY, CDR2 SVGAGI (reference sequence). The V end lost 6 bases, the J end lost 2 bases, and 17 bases lay between the germline ends. There are 16 residues in the CDR3. In nucleotides, the CDR3 is TGTGCCAGCAGGCTCGGACGGGCCGGGGGCAATCAGCCCCAGCATTTT. Protein sequence: CASRLGRAGGNQPQHF.

The genes are TRBV18 and TRBJ1-2, with D possibly matching TRBD1 (6 bases). V was trimmed by 5 bases and J by 2 bases, leaving 15 bases between them. Germline V lookup: CDR1 KGHSH, CDR2 LQKENI. The CDR3 extends over 15 amino acids. CDR3 DNA sequence: TGTGCCAGCTCAGAGATACAGGGAACGAACTATGGCTACACCTTC. It is translated as CASSEIQGTNYGYTF.

The rearrangement uses TRBV29-1 and TRBJ2-5; D is possibly TRBD2 (6 bases). Trimming stripped 7 bases from V and 4 bases from J, with 13 bases between. CDR1 and CDR2 from the germline V gene are SQVTM and ANQGSEA. The CDR3 totals 12 residues. CDR3 loop: CSARPGLETQYF. Here the CDR3 DNA reads TGCAGCGCCCGCCCGGGACTAGAGACCCAGTACTTC.

The DNA for the CDR3 is TGTGCCAGCAGCACGACACAAGGGGGAAACATTCAGTACTTC. Protein: CASSTTQGGNIQYF. J is TRBJ2-4 and V is TRBV3-1 (or the pseudogene TRBV3-2); possible D gene TRBD1, 6 bases. V gave up 5 bases and J gave up 6 bases, with 14 bases separating them. The CDR3 has 14 amino acids. Germline loops: CDR1 LGHDT, CDR2 YNNKEL (reference sequence).

This clone was seen once. This chain uses TRBV7-9 with TRBJ1-1; tentative D call: TRBD1 (5 bases). This CDR3 spans 15 amino acids. The V end was cut by 5 bases, the J end by 2 bases, with 15 bases between. The germline V gene encodes CDR1 SEHNR and CDR2 FQNEAQ (reference sequence). The CDR3 DNA is TGTGCCAGCAGCAACCGACAGTCCATAAACACTGAAGCTTTCTTT. As protein: CASSNRQSINTEAFF. The whole variable domain, remainder taken from reference TRBV7-9 and TRBJ1-1, is DTGVSQNPRHKITKRGQNVTFRCDPISEHNRLYWYRQTLGQGPEFLTYFQNEAQLEKSRLLSDRFSAERPKGSFSTLEIQRTEQGDSAMYLCASSNRQSINTEAFFGQGTRLTVV.

This chain uses TRBV3-1 (or the pseudogene TRBV3-2) with TRBJ1-5; D perhaps matches TRBD1 (6 bases). Germline V gene sequence: CDR1 LGHDT, CDR2 YNNKEL (reference sequence). CDR3 length: 15 residues. V lost 1 base to trimming and J lost 6 bases, with 13 bases between them. This CDR3 is CASSQAGGAAQPQHF. CDR3 DNA sequence: TGTGCCAGCAGCCAAGCTGGGGGCGCAGCTCAGCCCCAGCATTTT.